Following are 30 T cell receptor beta chains from one sample sequenced in a study of human T cells and chemical hapten exposure. The treatment was: therapeutic diphenylcyclopropenone sensitization with weekly scalp DPC. Unique molecular identifiers were attached to individual cDNA molecules within the library. TCRdb passed the reads through MiXCR, listing each CDR3 protein once. The table includes about 5,100 distinct CDR3 sequences, about 60% detected once. The sample in question was whole blood, obtained before DPC sensitization or 2, 6, or about 24 weeks after (not recorded which). Every receptor here comes from an adult with alopecia areata. Some clones in this sample may be carry-over from other donors' samples. This table probably holds off-target reads from a library built for another chain.

V is TRBV7-8 and J is TRBJ2-7, with a weak D call TRBD1 (6 bases). The germline gives CDR1 SGHVS, CDR2 FQNEAQ. The CDR3 has 14 amino acids. Trimming left V 5 bases short and J 3 bases short, with 14 bases between. The CDR3 DNA reads TGTGCCAGCAGCCTCCGGGACACGCACTACGAGCAGTACTTC. Translating gives CASSLRDTHYEQYF.

V gene TRBV29-1 combines with J gene TRBJ2-5; D call uncertain. V was cut by 1 base and J by 2 bases, with 5 bases left in between. Germline CDR1 and CDR2: SQVTM and ANQGSEA. CDR3 size: 12 residues. CDR3 sequence (DNA): TGCAGCGTTGAAGGGAGTCAAGAGACCCAGTACTTC. Translated, it gives CSVEGSQETQYF. Full variable domain (missing parts from reference TRBV29-1 and TRBJ2-5): SAVISQKPSRDICQRGTSLTIQCQVDSQVTMMFWYRQQPGQSLTLIATANQGSEATYESGFVIDKFPISRPNLTFSTLTVSNMSPEDSSIYLCSVEGSQETQYFGPGTRLLVL.

V and J are TRBV18 and TRBJ1-1, with 11 bases lining up with TRBD1. The CDR3 totals 16 residues. V lost 1 base, J lost 2 bases, and 3 bases stayed unmatched. Germline V gene sequence: CDR1 KGHSH, CDR2 LQKENI. The CDR3 here is CASSPLGQGANTEAFF. In nucleotides, the CDR3 is TGTGCCAGCTCACCACTAGGACAGGGGGCAAACACTGAAGCTTTCTTT.

This clonotype has only one observation. The chain has TRBV2 and TRBJ2-7; 8 bases are a match to TRBD1. CDR1 is SNHLY and CDR2 is FYNNEI in the germline V gene. J gave up 5 bases and V 5 bases, and 5 bases lay outside the gene matches. The CDR3 length is 13 residues. The CDR3 DNA reads as TGTGCCAGCAGTCTCAGGGGGCTGGACGAGCAGTACTTC. It yields the protein CASSLRGLDEQYF.

This clonotype was observed a handful of times. The chain employs TRBV6-2 or TRBV6-3 and TRBJ2-7; D may match TRBD1 or TRBD2 (5 bases each). The CDR3 has 14 amino acids. Germline lookup yields CDR1 MNHEY and CDR2 SVGEGT. V lost 2 bases to trimming and J lost 0 bases, with 8 bases between them. The CDR3 coding sequence is TGTGCCAGCAGTTACGGGACGGCCTCCTACGAGCAGTACTTC. This sequence encodes CASSYGTASYEQYF.

This clonotype came up a few times. This sequence joins TRBV6-2 or TRBV6-3 and TRBJ2-5; D might be TRBD1 or TRBD2, each matching 5 bases. The CDR3 covers 14 residues. CDR1 and CDR2 from the germline V gene are MNHEY and SVGEGT. Trimming removed 5 bases at V and 3 bases at J, with 13 bases between. The CDR3 nucleotides are TGTGCCAGCAGTCCAATTCAGGGAGAAGAGACCCAGTACTTC. This encodes CASSPIQGEETQYF.

The V and J genes are TRBV9 and TRBJ2-1; the D call may be TRBD1 or TRBD2 (5 bases each). Trimming pared 4 bases from V and 4 bases from J, leaving 12 bases between. The CDR3 length is 14 residues. CDR1 and CDR2 from the germline V gene are SGDLS and YYNGEE. CDR3 DNA sequence: TGTGCCAGCAGCCCCGGGGCTTCTTACAATGAGCAGTTCTTC. Translated, it gives CASSPGASYNEQFF. The entire variable domain, with the rest obtained from reference TRBV9 and TRBJ2-1, is as follows: DSGVTQTPKHLITATGQRVTLRCSPRSGDLSVYWYQQSLDQGLQFLIQYYNGEERAKGNILERFSAQQFPDLHSELNLSSLELGDSALYFCASSPGASYNEQFFGPGTRLTVL.

The rearrangement uses TRBV28 and TRBJ2-7; D might be TRBD2 (5 bases). This CDR3 is 12 amino acids long. Trimming left V 5 bases short and J 6 bases short, with 11 bases between. The V gene's germline CDR1 is MDHEN and CDR2 SYDVKM. The CDR3 coding sequence is TGTGCCAGCAGTCCCACTAGGTCCGAGCAGTACTTC. Protein: CASSPTRSEQYF.

This clonotype has just a few counts. The CDR3: CATKEAQGAQYF. The CDR3 DNA reads as TGTGCCACCAAGGAGGCACAAGGAGCGCAGTATTTT. This chain links TRBV24-1 with TRBJ2-3; tentatively, D is TRBD2 (5 bases). V dropped 8 bases and J dropped 10 bases, with 15 bases sitting between them. This CDR3 contains 12 residues. CDR1 is KGHDR and CDR2 is SFDVKD in the germline V gene.

This sequence joins TRBV28 and TRBJ2-1, with D possibly TRBD2 on 5 matching bases. Germline V CDR1 and CDR2: MDHEN, SYDVKM. The CDR3 covers 12 residues. V lost 4 bases to trimming and J lost 9 bases, with 10 bases between them. The DNA of the CDR3 is TGTGCCAGCAGTTCCCCTAGCCGTGAGCAGTTCTTC. This sequence encodes CASSSPSREQFF.

This clonotype has a handful of counts. The V and J genes are TRBV2 and TRBJ2-7, with 8 bases matching TRBD1. Trimming cost V 6 bases and J 9 bases; bases outside gene matches: 7. The CDR3 has 12 residues. CDR1 is SNHLY, CDR2 FYNNEI, per germline. CDR3 nucleotides: TGTGCCAGCAGACTCACAGGGGGAGCGCAGTACTTC. It encodes CASRLTGGAQYF.

V usage is TRBV29-1 and J usage is TRBJ2-5; 9 nucleotides line up with TRBD2. The V gene's germline CDR1 is SQVTM and CDR2 ANQGSEA. The V segment lost 6 bases and the J segment 5 bases; nucleotides outside the gene matches: 4. The CDR3 sequence is 12 residues long. In nucleotides, the CDR3 is TGCAGCGTGTTAGCGGGAGTTGAGACCCAGTACTTC. Its protein product is CSVLAGVETQYF.

This clonotype occurred once. V gene TRBV6-6 combines with J gene TRBJ2-7; TRBD2 aligns across 7 bases. Trimming at V came to 0 bases and at J to 1 base, leaving 3 bases not matched to a gene. This CDR3 region has 15 residues. Germline lookup yields CDR1 MNHNY and CDR2 SVGAGI (reference sequence). CDR3 in amino acids: CASSYSLAASYEQYF. The CDR3 nucleotides are TGTGCCAGCAGTTACTCGCTAGCGGCATCCTACGAGCAGTACTTC.

The chain employs TRBV5-1 and TRBJ2-7, with D perhaps TRBD1 (6 bases). Germline V lookup: CDR1 SGHRS, CDR2 YFSETQ. The V and J ends lost 4 bases and 1 base respectively, with 6 bases between them. The CDR3 contains 12 residues. Here the CDR3 reads CASSRGSYEQYF. In nucleotides, the CDR3 is TGCGCCAGCAGCAGGGGGTCCTACGAGCAGTACTTC.

The chain joins TRBV7-8 to TRBJ2-5; 7 positions match TRBD2. V was clipped by 3 bases and J by 3 bases; unmatched bases: 10. The CDR3 runs to 16 residues. From germline, CDR1 is SGHVS and CDR2 FQNEAQ. The DNA for the CDR3 is TGTGCCAGCAGCTTGGGCAGCGGGACTATCAAAGAGACCCAGTACTTC. Its protein is CASSLGSGTIKETQYF.

J is TRBJ2-3 and V is TRBV4-3; D not resolved. The ends were cut back, 0 bases at V and 0 bases at J, with 13 bases in the middle. The germline V gene encodes CDR1 LGHNA and CDR2 YSLEER. The CDR3 is made up of 17 amino acids. As DNA, the CDR3 is TGCGCCAGCAGCCAAGATGGGCGCGGATATAGCACAGATACGCAGTATTTT. Translation gives CASSQDGRGYSTDTQYF.

The CDR3 nucleotides are TGTGCCAGCAGCACCACCGGAGGGGGCGGGAAGACCCAGTACTTC. Encoded protein: CASSTTGGGGKTQYF. V usage is TRBV5-5 and J usage is TRBJ2-5, with a weak D call TRBD1 (7 bases). The CDR3 runs 15 residues. CDR1 is SGHKS and CDR2 is YYEKEE in the germline V gene (reference sequence). Trimming removed 4 bases at V and 6 bases at J, with 19 bases between. Drawing the rest from reference TRBV5-5 and TRBJ2-5, the complete variable domain is DAGVTQSPTHLIKTRGQQVTLRCSPISGHKSVSWYQQVLGQGPQFIFQYYEKEERGRGNFPDRFSARQFPNYSSELNVNALLLGDSALYLCASSTTGGGGKTQYFGPGTRLLVL.

The chain has TRBV7-9 and TRBJ2-7; D is unclear. The CDR3 runs to 13 residues. Germline loops: CDR1 SEHNR, CDR2 FQNEAQ (reference sequence). Trimming removed 6 bases from V and 5 bases from J, with 14 bases in between. Here the CDR3 reads CASSPPSAHEQYF. CDR3 bases: TGTGCCAGCAGTCCCCCGTCGGCCCACGAGCAGTACTTC.

The rearrangement uses TRBV12-3 or TRBV12-4 and TRBJ2-5; D gene unclear. The CDR3 totals 14 residues. Trimming shortened V by 0 bases and J by 4 bases, and 9 bases separated the two germline ends. CDR3 residues: CASSLAPLRETQYF. The DNA of the CDR3 is TGTGCCAGCAGTTTAGCGCCGCTCCGAGAGACCCAGTACTTC.

The gene calls are TRBV11-2 and TRBJ2-4; D is unclear. Germline V gene data show CDR1 as SGHAT and CDR2 as FQNNGV. The CDR3 loop spans 13 amino acids. V dropped 2 bases and J dropped 0 bases, with 2 bases sitting between them. The CDR3 is CASSLIAKNIQYF. For the CDR3, the DNA is TGTGCCAGCAGCTTAATAGCCAAAAACATTCAGTACTTC. The full variable domain, rest sourced from reference TRBV11-2 and TRBJ2-4, is EAGVAQSPRYKIIEKRQSVAFWCNPISGHATLYWYQQILGQGPKLLIQFQNNGVVDDSQLPKDRFSAERLKGVDSTLKIQPAKLEDSAVYLCASSLIAKNIQYFGAGTRLSVL.

In its sample, this clonotype was seen a few times. The CDR3 DNA sequence: TGTGCCAGCAGCTTCAGTCCCCAAGAGACCCAGTACTTC. Protein product: CASSFSPQETQYF. V and J are TRBV7-3 and TRBJ2-5; D not certain. V gave up 3 bases and J gave up 1 base, with 6 bases separating them. Germline values: CDR1 SGHTA, CDR2 FQGTGA. This CDR3 has 13 amino acids.

This clonotype was seen a few times. The chain uses TRBV3-1 and TRBJ1-1; D unclear. The CDR3 is 13 residues long. Germline V lookup: CDR1 LGHDT, CDR2 YNNKEL (reference sequence). Trimming took off 2 bases at V and 4 bases at J, with 8 bases between the two ends. The CDR3 spells CASSQKGFTEAFF. CDR3 DNA sequence: TGTGCCAGCAGCCAAAAAGGGTTCACTGAAGCTTTCTTT. Based on the CDR3 plus reference TRBV3-1 and TRBJ1-1, the full variable domain is DTAVSQTPKYLVTQMGNDKSIKCEQNLGHDTMYWYKQDSKKFLKIMFSYNNKELIINETVPNRFSPKSPDKAHLNLHINSLELGDSAVYFCASSQKGFTEAFFGQGTRLTVV.

The chain combines TRBV3-1 with TRBJ2-2; TRBD2 matches at 9 bases. V was clipped by 4 bases and J by 1 base; unmatched bases: 7. The length of the CDR3 is 17 residues. Germline CDR1 reads LGHDT; CDR2 reads YNNKEL (reference sequence). The CDR3 nucleotides read TGTGCCAGCAGCCCCGAGAGACTAGCGGTGAACACCGGGGAGCTGTTTTTT. Protein sequence: CASSPERLAVNTGELFF.

This clonotype came up once. V usage is TRBV3-1 and J usage is TRBJ2-1; 12 bases fit TRBD2. The CDR3 consists of 15 residues. The V segment lost 4 bases and the J segment 7 bases; nucleotides outside the gene matches: 5. Looked up from germline, CDR1 is LGHDT and CDR2 is YNNKEL (reference sequence). DNA of the CDR3: TGTGCCAGCAGCCCCCGTGGACTAGCGGGAAATGAGCAGTTCTTC. Its protein product is CASSPRGLAGNEQFF.

The chain carries TRBV7-6 and TRBJ2-7, with TRBD1 identical over 9 bases. With 3 bases clipped from V and 4 bases from J, the junction kept 10 bases outside the gene matches. CDR1 and CDR2 (germline): SGHVS, FNYEAQ. The CDR3 length is 16 residues. Here the CDR3 DNA reads TGTGCCAGCAGCTTGGGGCGACCCGGACAGGGGTACGAGCAGTACTTC. It is translated as CASSLGRPGQGYEQYF.

The V gene is TRBV7-3, the J gene TRBJ2-5, with TRBD1 matching over 8 bases. With V trimmed by 4 bases and J by 2 bases, 3 bases remained unmatched. The germline gives CDR1 SGHTA, CDR2 FQGTGA. The CDR3 spans 14 residues. The DNA of the CDR3 is TGTGCCAGCAGCTCGACAGGGGTACAAGAGACCCAGTACTTC. Amino acid sequence: CASSSTGVQETQYF.

This clonotype was recorded a few times. The V gene is TRBV6-2 or TRBV6-3, the J gene TRBJ2-1, with D possibly TRBD1 on 6 matching bases. The CDR3 consists of 14 residues. V gave up 8 bases and J gave up 3 bases, with 14 bases separating them. From germline, CDR1 is MNHEY and CDR2 SVGEGT. The CDR3 DNA follows: TGTGCCAGCCAGGGGCAGGCGAACTACAATGAGCAGTTCTTC. This gives the protein CASQGQANYNEQFF.

This clonotype showed up just a few times. The chain carries TRBV11-2 and TRBJ2-5; D gene unclear. Germline V lookup: CDR1 SGHAT, CDR2 FQNNGV. The CDR3 spans 14 residues. With 5 bases removed from V and 7 bases from J, the gap between germline ends came to 17 bases. The DNA for the CDR3 is TGTGCCAGCAGCATCCCAGACTCATTGCGGACCCAGTACTTC. Translating gives CASSIPDSLRTQYF.

This chain links TRBV7-8 with TRBJ2-2, with D tentatively TRBD2 (6 bases). V was pared by 4 bases and J by 1 base, with 7 bases between. The CDR3 sequence is 14 residues long. Per germline, CDR1 SGHVS and CDR2 FQNEAQ. The CDR3 protein is CASSWGENTGELFF. The CDR3 bases are TGTGCCAGCAGCTGGGGGGAGAACACCGGGGAGCTGTTTTTT.

The J gene is TRBJ2-7, the V gene TRBV20-1; 7 bases map to TRBD2. This CDR3 region has 13 residues. V trimming: 6 bases; J trimming: 3 bases; junction bases outside the gene matches: 8. Germline CDR1 reads DFQATT; CDR2 reads SNEGSKA (reference sequence). CDR3 in amino acids: CSARPGLNYEQYF. For the CDR3, the DNA is TGCAGTGCCCGCCCGGGACTAAACTACGAGCAGTACTTC.